There are many counts of the clone carrying this T cell receptor beta chain. Its matching antigen is unknown. These data are taken from a study of T cells in Graves' hyperthyroidism and ophthalmopathy. Study-level findings and limits: Model-based prediction identified ophthalmopathy a median roughly 6.1 months prior to its onset.

Between the trimmed V and J ends, which lost 3 bases and 0 bases, there was a span of 6 bases. This CDR3 region has 14 residues. With duration under 3 months, ophthalmopathy was active: Clinical Activity Score at least 3, NOSPECS at least 4. Used for diagnoses were clinical symptoms, serum thyroxine and TRAb, thyroid ultrasound and orbital computed tomography. RNA transcripts yielded amplified TCR beta CDR3 regions. In the first-round RT-PCR of the TCR CDR3, the HTBI primer set was used. TCRdb ran MiXCR on the multiplex PCR reads and lists one entry per CDR3 protein. The sample carries under 350,000 distinct CDR3 sequences, roughly 15% recorded once.

The chain uses TRBV12-3 or TRBV12-4 and TRBJ1-5; D is undetermined. The sequence came from a woman aged 40 to 50 with Graves' ophthalmopathy. Sequenced material: blood. CDR3 in DNA: TGTGCCAGCAGTTTTCACGATAGCAATCAGCCCCAGCATTTT. It codes for CASSFHDSNQPQHF.